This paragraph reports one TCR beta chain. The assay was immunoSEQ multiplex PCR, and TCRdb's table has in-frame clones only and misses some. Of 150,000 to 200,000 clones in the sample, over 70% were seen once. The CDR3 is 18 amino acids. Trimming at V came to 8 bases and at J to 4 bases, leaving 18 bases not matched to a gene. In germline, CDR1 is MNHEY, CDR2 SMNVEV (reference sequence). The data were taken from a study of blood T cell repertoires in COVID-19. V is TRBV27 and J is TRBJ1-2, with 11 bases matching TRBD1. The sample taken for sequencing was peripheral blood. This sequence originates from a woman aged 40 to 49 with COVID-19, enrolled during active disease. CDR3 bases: TGTGCCAGCGCTTCTCCTCGGACAGGGGGCGCCGGGGCCTATGGCTACACCTTC. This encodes CASASPRTGGAGAYGYTF.